This TCR beta chain came from a study of shared clonotypes between healthy human individuals. Original data processing: ImmunoSEQ yielded junction-only sequences lacking quality scores, so filtering differed. Repertoires were generated with immunoSEQ multiplex PCR, while TCRdb's copy carries only in-frame clones and drops some. V, J and clone size reflect that table, while D and trimming were determined from the DNA. The top ten hold more than 0.35% of the sample, which has under 2.5 million clones, 85% to 95% seen once. This clone was detected a few times. The antigen remains undetermined. The donors, healthy adults who were HIV-negative, had experienced no recent acute infections or vaccinations. Study-wide results and limits: Of the naive CD4 clonotypes, roughly 5.2% were shared across a handful of donors.

CDR1 and CDR2 (germline): SNHLY, FYNNEI. Trimming shortened V by 2 bases and J by 4 bases, and 11 bases separated the two germline ends. This CDR3 is 14 amino acids long. The source material was naive CD4+ T cells from PBMCs. Documented subset: CD45RA+ positively selected. The V gene is TRBV2, the J gene TRBJ1-1; the D gene is possibly TRBD1 (6 bases). The receptor was derived from a man between 18 and 29 years old in good health. Some clones in this sample may be carry-over from other donors' samples. The CDR3 here is CASSEYSGATEAFF. Written as DNA, the CDR3 is TGTGCCAGCAGTGAATATTCGGGGGCCACTGAAGCTTTCTTT.